These 4 T cell receptor beta chains came from one sample sequenced in a study of cytotoxic CD8 clonotypes in ibrutinib-treated CLL. Only in-frame clones appear in the TCRdb table, and some are missing; sequencing was by immunoSEQ multiplex PCR. The data show about 17,000 clones, about 70% seen once. The material was PBMCs, obtained after 12 months of ibrutinib treatment. The receptors derive from a human donor with chronic lymphocytic leukemia.

V usage is TRBV25-1 and J usage is TRBJ2-7, with D uncertain. V was clipped by 6 bases and J by 5 bases, with 14 bases between them. The CDR3 consists of 13 residues. The V gene's germline CDR1 is MGHDK and CDR2 SYGVNS. The CDR3 loop is CASRYHGNDEQYF. CDR3 in DNA: TGTGCCAGCAGGTACCACGGAAATGACGAGCAGTACTTC.

This chain uses TRBV18 with TRBJ2-7, with D possibly being TRBD1 (6 bases). V lost 3 bases, J lost 6 bases, and 12 bases lay in between. This CDR3 is built from 13 residues. Germline CDR1 reads KGHSH; CDR2 reads LQKENI. CDR3 sequence (DNA): TGTGCCAGCTCACCTTCCACAGGGTCCGAGCAGTACTTC. Translation: CASSPSTGSEQYF.

This clone was seen only a few times. This rearrangement joins TRBV27 to TRBJ2-7; D may be TRBD1 (5 bases). CDR3 length: 14 amino acids. The germline V gene encodes CDR1 MNHEY and CDR2 SMNVEV (reference sequence). Between the trimmed V and J ends, which lost 2 bases and 3 bases, there was a span of 11 bases. CDR3 amino acids: CASSLVGRHYEQYF. The DNA for the CDR3 is TGTGCCAGCAGTTTAGTGGGGCGACACTACGAGCAGTACTTC.

The V call is TRBV5-4, the J call TRBJ2-1, with a weak D call TRBD2 (7 bases). This CDR3 is 15 amino acids long. Per germline, CDR1 SGHNT and CDR2 YYREEE (reference sequence). The germline V and J ends were trimmed by 7 bases and 7 bases, with 21 bases remaining between them. The CDR3 nucleotides are TGTGCCAGCCCCTCCGGTGGGGGGGGGCGGAATGAGCAGTTCTTC. Its protein is CASPSGGGGRNEQFF. The variable domain in full, with the rest retrieved from reference TRBV5-4 and TRBJ2-1, is ETGVTQSPTHLIKTRGQQVTLRCSSQSGHNTVSWYQQALGQGPQFIFQYYREEENGRGNFPPRFSGLQFPNYSSELNVNALELDDSALYLCASPSGGGGRNEQFFGPGTRLTVL.